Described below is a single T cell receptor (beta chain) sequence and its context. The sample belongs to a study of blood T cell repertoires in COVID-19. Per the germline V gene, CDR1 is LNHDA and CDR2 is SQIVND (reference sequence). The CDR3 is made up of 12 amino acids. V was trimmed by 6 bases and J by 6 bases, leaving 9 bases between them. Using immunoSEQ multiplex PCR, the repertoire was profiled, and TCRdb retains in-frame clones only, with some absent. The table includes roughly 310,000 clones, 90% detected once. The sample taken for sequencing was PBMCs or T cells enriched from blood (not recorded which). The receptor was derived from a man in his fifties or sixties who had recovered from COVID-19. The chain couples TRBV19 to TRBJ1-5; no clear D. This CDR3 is CASSHSRQPQHF. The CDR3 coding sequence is TGTGCCAGTAGCCACTCCCGTCAGCCCCAGCATTTT.